The clone carrying this TCR beta chain has more than one count but fewer than ten. Its antigen remains unidentified. TCRdb used MiXCR to reprocess the reads, holding one entry per CDR3 protein. Among about 320,000 distinct CDR3 sequences, approximately 9.5% were seen once, and the ten largest hold about 4.5%. The data originate from a study of T cell repertoires in cytomegalovirus infection. Whole-study context: TCR beta signatures that were public indicated CMV infection and matching HLA type. Study findings and constraints: It was HLA-C-restricted CMV-specific TCR beta clonotypes that dominated the response ex vivo.

V lost 0 bases to trimming and J lost 2 bases, with 6 bases between them. CDR3 length: 14 amino acids. Germline V gene data show CDR1 as SEHNR and CDR2 as FQNEAQ (reference sequence). This sequence joins TRBV7-9 and TRBJ2-3; D unresolved. Sample: PBMCs. This clonotype originated in a human donor in good health (CMV status not recorded). Some clones in this sample may be carry-over from other donors' samples. CDR3 coding DNA: TGTGCCAGCAGCTTAGCCTTTTCCACAGATACGCAGTATTTT. Its translation is CASSLAFSTDTQYF.